The 31 T cell receptor beta chains given below trace back to one sample, sequenced in a study of multiple sclerosis patients with progressive multifocal leukoencephalopathy. Time point in this sample: before natalizumab initiation. Profiling relied on immunoSEQ multiplex PCR, and the TCRdb table lists in-frame clones only, not all of them. The table includes fewer than 40,000 clones, around nine tenths detected once. Sequencing was performed on PBMCs. The receptors were gathered from a human donor with multiple sclerosis.

J is TRBJ1-5 and V is TRBV15, with a tentative D call TRBD1 (5 bases). The V end was cut by 0 bases, the J end by 4 bases, with 13 bases between. Germline V lookup: CDR1 LNHNV, CDR2 YYDKDF (reference sequence). The CDR3 extends over 16 amino acids. CDR3 sequence: CATSRDQGSKNQPQHF. As DNA, the CDR3 is TGTGCCACCAGCAGAGATCAGGGAAGCAAAAATCAGCCCCAGCATTTT. Using reference TRBV15 and TRBJ1-5 for the parts outside the CDR3, the full variable domain is DAMVIQNPRYQVTQFGKPVTLSCSQTLNHNVMYWYQQKSSQAPKLLFHYYDKDFNNEADTPDNFQSRRPNTSFCFLDIRSPGLGDTAMYLCATSRDQGSKNQPQHFGDGTRLSIL.

The chain uses TRBV6-6 and TRBJ2-5; D possibly corresponds to TRBD1 (6 bases). Germline CDR1 and CDR2: MNHNY and SVGAGI (reference sequence). The length of the CDR3 is 12 residues. Trimming shortened V by 6 bases and J by 4 bases, and 9 bases separated the two germline ends. As DNA, the CDR3 is TGTGCCAGCAGCCAGGGGAGAGAGACCCAGTACTTC. This gives the protein CASSQGRETQYF.

This clone was observed a few times. The rearrangement links TRBV4-3 to TRBJ2-7, with 11 bases matching TRBD2. V shed 2 bases, J shed 3 bases, and the junction held 3 bases outside the gene matches. The CDR3 totals 15 residues. CDR1 is LGHNA and CDR2 is YSLEER in the germline V gene. The CDR3 sequence: CASSQLAGGLYEQYF. In nucleotides, the CDR3 is TGCGCCAGCAGCCAACTAGCGGGAGGCCTCTACGAGCAGTACTTC.

This clone is a singleton in its sample. The V gene is TRBV27, the J gene TRBJ2-7, with a possible D match to TRBD2 (5 bases). This CDR3 has 13 residues. The germline gives CDR1 MNHEY, CDR2 SMNVEV (reference sequence). Trimming pared 5 bases from V and 7 bases from J, leaving 15 bases between. CDR3 residues: CASSNPTRNEQYF. DNA for the CDR3: TGTGCCAGCAGTAACCCAACTAGAAATGAGCAGTACTTC.

The rearrangement uses TRBV4-3 and TRBJ2-7; no clear D gene. This CDR3 contains 13 residues. The germline V gene has CDR1 LGHNA and CDR2 YSLEER. V was clipped by 1 base and J by 6 bases, with 10 bases between them. The CDR3 region is CASSQVLASEQYF. CDR3 DNA sequence: TGCGCCAGCAGCCAAGTCCTCGCAAGCGAGCAGTACTTC.

This chain uses TRBV30 with TRBJ2-2; no reliable D call. V was pared by 2 bases and J by 5 bases, with 9 bases between. The CDR3 contains 13 residues. Germline CDR1 reads GTSNPN; CDR2 reads SVGIG (reference sequence). CDR3 nucleotide sequence: TGTGCCTGGAGTCGGGTGTCGACCGGGGAGCTGTTTTTT. Translated, it gives CAWSRVSTGELFF.

This rearrangement joins TRBV19 to TRBJ2-1; TRBD2 agrees at 9 bases. The CDR3 runs 20 residues. Germline CDR1 reads LNHDA; CDR2 reads SQIVND (reference sequence). The trim removed 6 bases at V and 9 bases at J, leaving 27 bases unmatched. As DNA, the CDR3 is TGTGCCAGTAGGGATCCGACCGGGGGATGGCGGGAGGGTGGAAGGGGTGAGCAGTTCTTC. This sequence encodes CASRDPTGGWREGGRGEQFF.

V and J are TRBV5-6 and TRBJ2-7; the match to TRBD2 covers 7 bases. The length of the CDR3 is 15 residues. Trimming removed 0 bases from V and 1 base from J; junction bases left unmatched: 4. CDR1 SGHDT and CDR2 YYEEEE come from the germline V gene. CDR3 sequence: CASSLDSGPSYEQYF. CDR3 sequence (DNA): TGTGCCAGCAGCTTGGATAGCGGGCCTTCCTACGAGCAGTACTTC.

Concerning this clone itself: The junction and the germline gene differ at one end; a read error may be behind it. This CDR3 reads CASSEREQETRYF. The CDR3 DNA reads TGTGCCAGCAGTGAGAGAGAACAAGAGACCCGGTACTTC. The chain recombines TRBV28 with TRBJ2-5; D uncertain. This CDR3 spans 13 amino acids. Germline CDR1 reads MDHEN; CDR2 reads SYDVKM.

The V and J genes are TRBV6-4 and TRBJ2-3, with 11 positions matching TRBD2. This CDR3 is 15 amino acids long. V trimming: 2 bases; J trimming: 5 bases; junction bases outside the gene matches: 3. Looked up from germline, CDR1 is MRHNA and CDR2 is SNTAGT. The CDR3 coding sequence is TGTGCCAGCAGTGACCTAGCGGGAGGAGTAGATACGCAGTATTTT. Its translation: CASSDLAGGVDTQYF.

This sequence joins TRBV27 and TRBJ1-2, with TRBD1 identical over 7 bases. Germline V CDR1 and CDR2: MNHEY, SMNVEV (reference sequence). The junction had 10 bases not matched to a gene; V was cut back by 5 bases and J by 4 bases. The CDR3 runs to 15 residues. The CDR3 loop is CASSIQGQAGYGYTF. CDR3 sequence (DNA): TGTGCCAGCAGTATACAGGGGCAGGCGGGCTATGGCTACACCTTC.

V is TRBV4-2 and J is TRBJ1-1; D ambiguous. This CDR3 contains 14 residues. V shed 4 bases and J shed 1 base, with 10 bases lying between them. Germline V gene sequence: CDR1 LGHNA, CDR2 YNFKEQ. The CDR3 nucleotides read TGTGCCAGCAGCCCTCATGGAGGGAACACTGAAGCTTTCTTT. Residues: CASSPHGGNTEAFF.

This chain connects TRBV4-3 to TRBJ2-1; 9 positions agree with TRBD2. V trimming: 0 bases; J trimming: 4 bases; junction bases outside the gene matches: 1. Germline lookup yields CDR1 LGHNA and CDR2 YSLEER. The CDR3 covers 15 residues. The CDR3 region has the DNA TGCGCCAGCAGCCAAGAGCTAGCGGGATACAATGAGCAGTTCTTC. Amino acid sequence: CASSQELAGYNEQFF.

This chain links TRBV5-1 with TRBJ1-1; TRBD1 is a possible D gene (6 bases). Per the germline V gene, CDR1 is SGHRS and CDR2 is YFSETQ. The CDR3 length is 15 residues. The ends were cut back, 2 bases at V and 4 bases at J, with 15 bases in the middle. The CDR3 here is CASSLIGGQGTEAFF. The CDR3 DNA reads as TGCGCCAGCAGCTTAATCGGGGGGCAGGGCACTGAAGCTTTCTTT.

The chain couples TRBV28 to TRBJ2-7; 13 bases are a match to TRBD2. The CDR3 totals 14 residues. Germline V gene sequence: CDR1 MDHEN, CDR2 SYDVKM. V lost 7 bases to trimming and J lost 4 bases; unmatched junction nucleotides: 4. CDR3 region: CASKRTSGRYEQYF. The CDR3 region has the DNA TGTGCCAGCAAAAGGACTAGCGGGAGATACGAGCAGTACTTC.

The genes are TRBV5-1 and TRBJ2-3, with 8 bases lining up with TRBD2. The CDR3 runs to 13 residues. Germline lookup yields CDR1 SGHRS and CDR2 YFSETQ. V was clipped by 4 bases and J by 3 bases; unmatched bases: 1. The CDR3 is CASSGTRTDTQYF. The CDR3 region has the DNA TGCGCCAGCAGCGGGACTAGAACAGATACGCAGTATTTT.

The V call is TRBV28, the J call TRBJ1-4; 12 positions match TRBD1. This CDR3 is 17 amino acids long. Germline CDR1 and CDR2: MDHEN and SYDVKM. V shed 5 bases and J 8 bases; nucleotides not matched to a gene: 12. DNA of the CDR3: TGTGCCAGCAGTACCGGGACAGGGGGCAATAGTGGCGAAAAACTGTTTTTT. This gives the protein CASSTGTGGNSGEKLFF. Complete variable domain (other parts from reference TRBV28 and TRBJ1-4): DVKVTQSSRYLVKRTGEKVFLECVQDMDHENMFWYRQDPGLGLRLIYFSYDVKMKEKGDIPEGYSVSREKKERFSLILESASTNQTSMYLCASSTGTGGNSGEKLFFGSGTQLSVL.

The V and J genes are TRBV5-4 and TRBJ1-2, with a possible D match to TRBD1 (6 bases). Between the trimmed V and J ends, which lost 4 bases and 0 bases, there was a span of 19 bases. Germline CDR1 reads SGHNT; CDR2 reads YYREEE (reference sequence). The length of the CDR3 is 17 residues. The DNA of the CDR3 is TGTGCCAGCAGCCCGCTAGCTGGACAGATTACTAACTATGGCTACACCTTC. It is translated as CASSPLAGQITNYGYTF.

The J gene is TRBJ1-2, the V gene TRBV7-2; D not certain. Germline lookup yields CDR1 SGHTA and CDR2 FQGNSA. V was shortened by 1 base and J by 6 bases, with 15 bases between the two germline ends. The CDR3 consists of 15 residues. The CDR3 loop reads CASSLDVGRTDGYTF. The CDR3 bases are TGTGCCAGCAGCTTAGACGTTGGACGGACGGATGGCTACACCTTC.

This chain connects TRBV2 to TRBJ1-6, with 8 bases aligning to TRBD1. Germline trimming cut 5 bases from V and 5 bases from J; bases unmatched to any gene: 2. CDR3 length equals 14 residues. Germline V gene lookup returns CDR1 SNHLY and CDR2 FYNNEI. The DNA of the CDR3 is TGTGCCAGCAGTTGGACAGGGAATAATTCACCCCTCCACTTT. Encoded protein: CASSWTGNNSPLHF.

V is TRBV11-3 and J is TRBJ2-1; 9 bases align to TRBD2. J gave up 7 bases and V 6 bases, and 7 bases lay outside the gene matches. CDR3 length: 14 amino acids. CDR1 is SGHNT, CDR2 YENEEA, per germline. In DNA form, the CDR3 reads TGTGCCAGCAGTCGTAGCGGGAGTTTTAATGAGCAGTTCTTC. It yields the protein CASSRSGSFNEQFF. Filled out from reference TRBV11-3 and TRBJ2-1, the complete variable domain reads EAGVVQSPRYKIIEKKQPVAFWCNPISGHNTLYWYLQNLGQGPELLIRYENEEAVDDSQLPKDRFSAERLKGVDSTLKIQPAELGDSAVYLCASSRSGSFNEQFFGPGTRLTVL.

The J gene is TRBJ2-1, the V gene TRBV6-1, with 7 nucleotides matching TRBD2. CDR3 length equals 14 residues. The germline gives CDR1 MNHNS, CDR2 SASEGT. Trimming at V came to 2 bases and at J to 9 bases, leaving 7 bases not matched to a gene. CDR3 bases: TGTGCCAGCAGTGAATATAGACTAGCTTTTGAGCAGTTCTTC. Translating gives CASSEYRLAFEQFF.

This clone came up once. V is TRBV6-6 and J is TRBJ2-3; 7 bases are a match to TRBD2. V lost 5 bases and J lost 5; bases outside the gene matches: 10. In germline, CDR1 is MNHNY, CDR2 SVGAGI (reference sequence). The CDR3 is 15 amino acids. The CDR3: CASSAGERDVDTQYF. DNA of the CDR3: TGTGCCAGCAGTGCCGGCGAGCGGGATGTAGATACGCAGTATTTT.

CDR3 DNA sequence: TGTGCCAGTAGTATAGAAGGACAGGGGGGCCGTATTGCGCAGTTCTTC. This translates into CASSIEGQGGRIAQFF. The J gene is TRBJ2-1, the V gene TRBV19, with 10 positions matching TRBD1. The length of the CDR3 is 16 residues. Losses at the gene ends were 0 bases for V and 12 bases for J; bases not matched to a gene: 11. CDR1 LNHDA and CDR2 SQIVND come from the germline V gene (reference sequence).

The gene calls are TRBV19 and TRBJ2-4; no clear D gene. This CDR3 comprises 15 residues. Trimming took 3 bases from V and 15 from J, leaving 24 bases between them. CDR1 and CDR2 (germline): LNHDA, SQIVND (reference sequence). The CDR3 DNA is TGTGCCAGTAGTATTTCCGGGTTTCGCCCCGGCCCGGGGTACTTC. Amino acids: CASSISGFRPGPGYF.

DNA of the CDR3: TGTGCCTGGAGTTTCGGCACCCGAGGGAAATTTCTGTTCTTC. Protein sequence: CAWSFGTRGKFLFF. The chain is built from TRBV30 and TRBJ2-1; maybe TRBD2 (5 bases). Germline V lookup: CDR1 GTSNPN, CDR2 SVGIG (reference sequence). The CDR3 length is 14 residues. Trimming removed 2 bases at V and 15 bases at J, with 23 bases between.

The rearrangement uses TRBV7-2 and TRBJ2-7; 14 bases agree with TRBD2. The CDR3 totals 15 residues. The J segment lost 9 bases and the V segment lost 5 bases, leaving 9 bases of the junction unmatched. Germline V gene sequence: CDR1 SGHTA, CDR2 FQGNSA. The chain's CDR3 is CASSPSGTSGSRQYF. CDR3 DNA: TGTGCCAGCAGCCCCTCCGGGACTAGCGGGAGTAGGCAGTACTTC.

CDR3 in amino acids: CASSFRGPGELFF. The CDR3 DNA reads TGTGCCAGCAGCTTCCGGGGGCCCGGGGAGCTGTTTTTT. The gene calls are TRBV11-2 and TRBJ2-2; D possibly matches TRBD1 or TRBD2 (6 bases each). The CDR3 length is 13 residues. CDR1 is SGHAT, CDR2 FQNNGV, per germline. The ends were cut back, 3 bases at V and 6 bases at J, with 8 bases in the middle.

The chain has TRBV30 and TRBJ1-5; no clear D. Trimming took 2 bases from V and 4 from J, leaving 15 bases between them. The V gene's germline CDR1 is GTSNPN and CDR2 SVGIG (reference sequence). CDR3 length: 15 amino acids. CDR3: CAWSRGLFRNQPQHF. For the CDR3, the DNA is TGTGCCTGGAGTCGAGGGCTTTTCAGGAATCAGCCCCAGCATTTT.

V is TRBV5-1 and J is TRBJ2-3, with 7 bases aligning to TRBD1. Germline CDR1 reads SGHRS; CDR2 reads YFSETQ. The V segment lost 4 bases and the J segment 6 bases; nucleotides outside the gene matches: 5. CDR3 size: 13 residues. This chain's CDR3 is CASSQGGPDTQYF. The CDR3 nucleotides are TGCGCCAGCAGCCAAGGGGGCCCGGATACGCAGTATTTT.

The V and J genes are TRBV7-9 and TRBJ2-7; 8 bases line up with TRBD1. CDR3 length: 17 amino acids. V was clipped by 6 bases and J by 4 bases; unmatched bases: 17. The germline gives CDR1 SEHNR, CDR2 FQNEAQ (reference sequence). CDR3 protein: CASRRGSGQGNQYEQYF. The CDR3 region has the DNA TGTGCCAGCAGAAGGGGCTCTGGACAGGGCAATCAGTACGAGCAGTACTTC.